This T cell receptor beta chain was sequenced in a study of shared clonotypes between healthy human individuals. Whole-study findings and limits: The low donor count limited represented genetic and exposure-history diversity. Estimated clonotype richness was generally higher in naive than memory subsets.

This clone came up once. Its target is unknown. This table comes from immunoSEQ multiplex PCR, and its TCRdb copy is limited to in-frame clones, with some not included. The table has fewer than 1.6 million clones, approximately 98.5% seen once. This CDR3 region has 16 residues. Germline V CDR1 and CDR2: SGHDN, FVKESK. The germline V and J ends were trimmed by 2 bases and 5 bases, with 16 bases remaining between them. This receptor was identified in a man aged 25-45 years in good health. The sequenced sample was naive CD4+ T cells sorted from blood. Subset here: CD45RA+ positively selected. The chain joins TRBV14 to TRBJ2-1; a possible D gene is TRBD2 (6 bases). The CDR3 loop reads CASSQRSGVGHNEQFF. CDR3 coding DNA: TGTGCCAGCAGCCAAAGGTCGGGAGTGGGCCACAATGAGCAGTTCTTC. Based on the CDR3 plus reference TRBV14 and TRBJ2-1, the full variable domain is EAGVTQFPSHSVIEKGQTVTLRCDPISGHDNLYWYRRVMGKEIKFLLHFVKESKQDESGMPNNRFLAERTGGTYSTLKVQPAELEDSGVYFCASSQRSGVGHNEQFFGPGTRLTVL.